This T cell receptor beta chain was captured by sequencing in a study of cytomegalovirus exposure and HLA in healthy donors. The CDR3 is 14 residues long. It was with 60 Vbeta and 13 Jbeta primers that the PCR ran. In the authors' methods: An analysis that came later counted tens of millions of unique TCR beta chains, approximately 10 million shared. The protocol was immunoSEQ multiplex PCR, while the TCRdb copy is restricted to in-frame clones and leaves out a portion. From that table come the V and J calls and clone size; the DNA was used to work out D and trimming. The top ten clones hold approximately 5% of a sample with under 150,000 clones, roughly 80% of them seen once.

This TCR was sampled from a woman in her twenties or thirties in good health and CMV-seropositive. The V call is TRBV21-1, the J call TRBJ2-7; no check of the table's D call, TRBD2, against the DNA was made. TRBV21-1 is a pseudogene locus. Sequencing input: PBMCs. The DNA of the CDR3 is TGTGCCAGCAGCTCATTCCCCGGGAACTACGAGCAGTACTTC. Translated: CASSSFPGNYEQYF.